These T cell receptor beta chains were read from a single sample in a study of T cells expressing NK-cell markers. TCRdb reprocessed the 5' RACE reads and keeps a single row for each CDR3 protein, giving no DNA. The sample has roughly 180,000 distinct CDR3 sequences. The material sequenced was blood T cells: a sorted CD56 or NKG2C T cell subset, CD4+ or CD8+ T cells, or bulk PBMC T cells (not recorded which). The receptors were sampled from a woman between 18 and 69 years old in good health. CDR3s include the opening cysteine and the closing phenylalanine or tryptophan.

J	V	CDR3
TRBJ2-1	TRBV4-1	CASSQGPRDEQFF
TRBJ1-1	TRBV12-3/TRBV12-4	CASSPLTGPPTEAFF
TRBJ1-1	TRBV29-1	CSVNRGGNTEAFF
TRBJ2-2	TRBV7-7	CATSNTGELFF
TRBJ2-3	TRBV6-1	CASSPSGRGGMFTDTQYF
TRBJ2-3	TRBV11-2	CASSLDRLVTDTQYF
TRBJ1-2	TRBV2	CASRSGTGGTYGYTF
TRBJ2-3	TRBV5-1	CASSSGRTPDTQYF
TRBJ1-6	TRBV14	CASSLRGGNSPLHF
TRBJ2-3	TRBV20-1	CSASGGPGTTDTQYF
TRBJ1-4	TRBV20-1	CSASDRGAYEKLFF
TRBJ1-1	TRBV18	CASSPPGGIRNTEAFF
TRBJ2-7	TRBV6-5	CASSSGFEQYF
TRBJ1-2	TRBV10-3	CAISARGTANYGYTF
TRBJ2-1	TRBV20-1	CSALAGSSYNEQFF
TRBJ2-7	TRBV25-1	CASSESGGLSYEQYF
TRBJ1-6	TRBV5-1	CASSLGEGNSPLHF
TRBJ2-7	TRBV5-1	CASRQDNTYEQYF